This TCR beta chain comes out of a study of cytomegalovirus exposure and HLA in healthy donors. A few counts support this clone. The antigen is unknown. The PCR contained 60 Vbeta and 13 Jbeta primers. Generated by immunoSEQ multiplex PCR, the TCRdb table keeps only in-frame clones and is missing some. Of 100,000 or so clones in the sample, about 70% were seen once. General study findings and limits: Per a later analysis, 18,000 or so TCR beta sequences showed association with HLA alleles at 0.05 false discovery rate.

Input material: PBMCs. This clonotype originated in a man aged 25 to 45 in good health and CMV-seronegative.

The CDR3, as DNA: TGTGCCAGCAGTGTACAGGGGCTCCCTGAAGCTTTCTTT. It yields the protein CASSVQGLPEAFF. This chain links TRBV25-1 with TRBJ1-1; 7 bases map to TRBD1. CDR1 MGHDK and CDR2 SYGVNS come from the germline V gene. The CDR3 loop spans 13 amino acids. Trimming took 4 bases from V and 6 from J; bases not matched to a gene: 5.